This T cell receptor beta chain was recovered during a study of naive and memory T cell subsets. Study-wide results and limits: Clonotypes are single alpha or beta chains, not paired receptors.

CMV status came from CD4+ T cell IFNgamma after overnight CMV lysate stimulation of fresh PBMCs. The beta constant-region primer was an equimolar mix of two oligonucleotides covering TRBC1 and TRBC2. Ligated cDNA was amplified by four rounds of PCR with nested alpha and beta constant-region primers and SP2. Ligation attached a single-stranded oligonucleotide with a 12-nucleotide UMI and the SP2 primer to the cDNA 3' end. TCRdb reanalysed the UMI-ligation and nested PCR reads using MiXCR and keeps one entry per CDR3 protein. The table records tens of thousands of distinct CDR3 sequences, approximately 9.2% of them present only once. Turning to this clonotype: The antigen is unknown.

The sample consisted of naive CD8+ T cells from blood. This TCR was recovered from a human donor in good health.

CDR3 region: CAISDSANEAFF. DNA for the CDR3: TGTGCCATCAGTGATTCTGCCAATGAAGCTTTCTTT. The chain carries TRBV10-3 and TRBJ1-1; no definite D call. The V end lost 3 bases, the J end lost 7 bases, and 9 bases lay between the germline ends. Germline lookup yields CDR1 ENHRY and CDR2 SYGVKD. The CDR3 contains 12 residues.